Included here is one T cell receptor beta chain sequence, with context. The data belong to a study of blood T cell repertoires in COVID-19. The assay was immunoSEQ multiplex PCR, and TCRdb's table has in-frame clones only and misses some. Of roughly 100,000 clones in the sample, about nine tenths are singletons; the top ten hold 4% to 5.5%. This CDR3 has 17 residues. Germline CDR1 is MDHEN and CDR2 is SYDVKM. Losses at the gene ends were 5 bases for V and 4 bases for J; bases not matched to a gene: 11. This TCR derives from a woman in her 50s with COVID-19, enrolled during active disease. The chain employs TRBV28 and TRBJ2-1, with 10 bases identical to TRBD2. The sample comprised peripheral blood. CDR3 DNA sequence: TGTGCCAGCAGTCCCCGGGGTAGCGGGGGGTTTTACAATGAGCAGTTCTTC. It is translated as CASSPRGSGGFYNEQFF. Full variable domain (outside the CDR3, taken from reference TRBV28 and TRBJ2-1): DVKVTQSSRYLVKRTGEKVFLECVQDMDHENMFWYRQDPGLGLRLIYFSYDVKMKEKGDIPEGYSVSREKKERFSLILESASTNQTSMYLCASSPRGSGGFYNEQFFGPGTRLTVL.